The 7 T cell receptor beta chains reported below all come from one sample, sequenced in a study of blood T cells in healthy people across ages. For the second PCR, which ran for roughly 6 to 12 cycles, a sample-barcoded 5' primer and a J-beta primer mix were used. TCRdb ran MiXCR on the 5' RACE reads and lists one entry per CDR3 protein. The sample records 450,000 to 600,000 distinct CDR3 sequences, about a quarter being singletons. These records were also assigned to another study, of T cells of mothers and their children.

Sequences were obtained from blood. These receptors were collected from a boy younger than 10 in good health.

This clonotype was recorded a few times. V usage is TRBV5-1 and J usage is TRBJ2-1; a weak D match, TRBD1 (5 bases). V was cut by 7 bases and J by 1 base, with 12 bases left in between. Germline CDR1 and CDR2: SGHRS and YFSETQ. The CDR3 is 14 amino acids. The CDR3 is CASRAQGSYNEQFF. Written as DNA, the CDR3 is TGCGCCAGCCGCGCGCAGGGATCCTACAATGAGCAGTTCTTC. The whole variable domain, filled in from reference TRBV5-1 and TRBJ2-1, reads KAGVTQTPRYLIKTRGQQVTLSCSPISGHRSVSWYQQTPGQGLQFLFEYFSETQRNKGNFPGRFSGRQFSNSRSEMNVSTLELGDSALYLCASRAQGSYNEQFFGPGTRLTVL.

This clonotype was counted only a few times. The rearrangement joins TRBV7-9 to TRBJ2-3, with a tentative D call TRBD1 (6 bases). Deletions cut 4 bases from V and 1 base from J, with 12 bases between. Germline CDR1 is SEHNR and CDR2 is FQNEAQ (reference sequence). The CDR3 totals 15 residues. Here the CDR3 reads CASSSRTDRTDTQYF. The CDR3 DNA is TGTGCCAGCAGCTCCCGGACAGATCGCACAGATACGCAGTATTTT. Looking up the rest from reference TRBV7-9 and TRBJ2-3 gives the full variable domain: DTGVSQNPRHKITKRGQNVTFRCDPISEHNRLYWYRQTLGQGPEFLTYFQNEAQLEKSRLLSDRFSAERPKGSFSTLEIQRTEQGDSAMYLCASSSRTDRTDTQYFGPGTRLTVL.

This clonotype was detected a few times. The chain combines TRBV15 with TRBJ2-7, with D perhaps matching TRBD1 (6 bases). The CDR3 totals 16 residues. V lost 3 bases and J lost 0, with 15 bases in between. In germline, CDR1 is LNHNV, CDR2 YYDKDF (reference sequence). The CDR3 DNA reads TGTGCCACCAGCAGGGCTACAGGGTTCAGCTCCTACGAGCAGTACTTC. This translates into CATSRATGFSSYEQYF.

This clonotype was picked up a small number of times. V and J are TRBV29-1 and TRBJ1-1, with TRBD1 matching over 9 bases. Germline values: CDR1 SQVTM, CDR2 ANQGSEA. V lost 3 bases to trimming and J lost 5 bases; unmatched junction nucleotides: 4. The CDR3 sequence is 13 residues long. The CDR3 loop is CSVDSTGGTEAFF. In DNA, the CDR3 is TGCAGCGTTGACTCGACAGGGGGGACTGAAGCTTTCTTT.

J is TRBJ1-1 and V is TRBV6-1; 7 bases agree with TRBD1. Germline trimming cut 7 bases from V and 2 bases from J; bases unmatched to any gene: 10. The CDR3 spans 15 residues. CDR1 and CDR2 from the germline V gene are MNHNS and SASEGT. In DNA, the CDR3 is TGTGCCAGCACCCAAACGGGACAGCGTAACACTGAAGCTTTCTTT. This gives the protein CASTQTGQRNTEAFF.

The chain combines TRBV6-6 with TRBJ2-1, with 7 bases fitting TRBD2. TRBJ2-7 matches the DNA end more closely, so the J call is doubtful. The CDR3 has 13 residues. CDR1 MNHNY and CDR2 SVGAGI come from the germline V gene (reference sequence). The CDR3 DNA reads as TGTGCCAGCAGTCACGGACTAGTCTACGAGCAGTACTTC. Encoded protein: CASSHGLVYEQYF.

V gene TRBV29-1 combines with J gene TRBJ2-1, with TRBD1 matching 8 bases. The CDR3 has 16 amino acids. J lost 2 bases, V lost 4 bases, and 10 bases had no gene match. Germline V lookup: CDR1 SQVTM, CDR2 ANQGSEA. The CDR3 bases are TGCAGCGTTGGGGGTCCCGGGACAGGCACCTACAATGAGCAGTTCTTC. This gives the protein CSVGGPGTGTYNEQFF.